Below are 17 T cell receptor beta chains sequenced from a single sample in a study of T cell responses to AZD1222 COVID-19 vaccine. Generated by immunoSEQ multiplex PCR, the TCRdb table keeps only in-frame clones and is missing some. Among around 170,000 clones listed, 70% to 90% were seen once. Here the sequenced sample was peripheral blood, taken 28 days after the second AZD1222 dose. The receptors stem from an adult who received the AZD1222 COVID-19 vaccine.

The chain recombines TRBV15 with TRBJ1-5; unclear D gene. Germline assignment: CDR1 LNHNV and CDR2 YYDKDF (reference sequence). With 0 bases removed from V and 7 bases from J, the gap between germline ends came to 4 bases. The CDR3 covers 12 residues. The CDR3 DNA follows: TGTGCCACCAGCAGAGACTCACAGCCCCAGCATTTT. Its translation is CATSRDSQPQHF.

The J gene is TRBJ1-4, the V gene TRBV19, with D hard to call. This CDR3 is 15 amino acids long. Per the germline V gene, CDR1 is LNHDA and CDR2 is SQIVND (reference sequence). V was shortened by 5 bases and J by 3 bases, with 13 bases between the two germline ends. This chain's CDR3 is CASSVLVGANEKLFF. CDR3 in DNA: TGTGCCAGTAGTGTGCTCGTGGGAGCTAATGAAAAACTGTTTTTT.

This sequence joins TRBV3-1 (or the pseudogene TRBV3-2) and TRBJ1-6; D is perhaps TRBD1 (5 bases). Trimming cost V 1 base and J 5 bases, with 9 bases left between them. CDR1 is LGHDT and CDR2 is YNNKEL in the germline V gene (reference sequence). The CDR3 runs 15 residues. This CDR3 reads CASSQGVGDNSPLHF. The DNA for the CDR3 is TGTGCCAGCAGCCAAGGGGTAGGGGATAATTCACCCCTCCACTTT.

This clone was counted once. The rearrangement joins TRBV6-1 to TRBJ1-1, with 10 bases lining up with TRBD1. The CDR3 runs to 19 residues. Germline V gene lookup returns CDR1 MNHNS and CDR2 SASEGT. J was trimmed by 1 base and V by 1 base; bases with no gene match: 12. This CDR3 reads CASSEVSGTGVGKNTEAFF. DNA for the CDR3: TGTGCCAGCAGTGAAGTTTCAGGGACAGGGGTGGGGAAGAACACTGAAGCTTTCTTT.

This clone was detected once. This chain connects TRBV7-9 to TRBJ1-3; TRBD1 aligns across 8 bases. Looked up from germline, CDR1 is SEHNR and CDR2 is FQNEAQ (reference sequence). This CDR3 spans 15 amino acids. With 6 bases clipped from V and 4 bases from J, the junction kept 8 bases outside the gene matches. CDR3 bases: TGTGCCAGCAGTAAGCAGGGGGCCCTAGGAAACACCATATATTTT. Its protein product is CASSKQGALGNTIYF.

The chain recombines TRBV7-9 with TRBJ1-3; no clear D gene. The germline gives CDR1 SEHNR, CDR2 FQNEAQ (reference sequence). V shed 1 base and J shed 4 bases, with 11 bases lying between them. There are 15 residues in the CDR3. The CDR3 DNA is TGTGCCAGCAGCTTAGTTTCAAGGTCCGGAAACACCATATATTTT. Its translation is CASSLVSRSGNTIYF. The whole variable domain, remainder taken from reference TRBV7-9 and TRBJ1-3, is DTGVSQNPRHKITKRGQNVTFRCDPISEHNRLYWYRQTLGQGPEFLTYFQNEAQLEKSRLLSDRFSAERPKGSFSTLEIQRTEQGDSAMYLCASSLVSRSGNTIYFGEGSWLTVV.

The genes are TRBV19 and TRBJ2-7, with D perhaps being TRBD1 or TRBD2 (6 bases each). Deletions cut 3 bases from V and 5 bases from J, with 17 bases between. CDR3 size: 15 residues. Germline lookup yields CDR1 LNHDA and CDR2 SQIVND (reference sequence). CDR3 in amino acids: CASSITGTGGNEQYF. Written as DNA, the CDR3 is TGTGCCAGTAGTATTACCGGGACTGGGGGCAACGAGCAGTACTTC.

This clone was seen a few times. The rearrangement uses TRBV7-9 and TRBJ2-4; D may be TRBD2 (6 bases). V lost 5 bases, J lost 4 bases, and 15 bases lay in between. CDR3 size: 15 residues. CDR1 SEHNR and CDR2 FQNEAQ come from the germline V gene (reference sequence). The CDR3 is CASSLAGTYKNIQYF. For the CDR3, the DNA is TGTGCCAGCAGCCTGGCGGGGACTTATAAAAACATTCAGTACTTC.

The chain combines TRBV15 with TRBJ2-7; tentative D call: TRBD1 (6 bases). Trimming removed 0 bases at V and 4 bases at J, with 7 bases between. CDR1 is LNHNV and CDR2 is YYDKDF in the germline V gene (reference sequence). The CDR3 covers 13 residues. CDR3 nucleotide sequence: TGTGCCACCAGCAGAGAACAGGGATACGAGCAGTACTTC. Amino acid sequence: CATSREQGYEQYF.

The table lists this clone with a count of one. The J gene is TRBJ2-7, the V gene TRBV7-3, with D maybe TRBD1 (6 bases). V lost 5 bases to trimming and J lost 0 bases, with 14 bases between them. CDR1 is SGHTA and CDR2 is FQGTGA in the germline V gene. The CDR3 contains 15 residues. The CDR3 DNA follows: TGTGCCAGCAGCGCTACAGGGTCTGACTCCTACGAGCAGTACTTC. This sequence encodes CASSATGSDSYEQYF. Using reference TRBV7-3 and TRBJ2-7 for the parts outside the CDR3, the full variable domain is GAGVSQTPSNKVTEKGKYVELRCDPISGHTALYWYRQSLGQGPEFLIYFQGTGAADDSGLPNDRFFAVRPEGSVSTLKIQRTERGDSAVYLCASSATGSDSYEQYFGPGTRLTVT.

This CDR3 reads CSASVGVIQPQHF. The CDR3 DNA is TGCAGTGCTAGTGTGGGAGTAATTCAGCCCCAGCATTTT. The chain combines TRBV20-1 with TRBJ1-5; no definite D call. V lost 3 bases to trimming and J lost 6 bases, with 12 bases between them. The CDR3 is made up of 13 amino acids. Germline V lookup: CDR1 DFQATT, CDR2 SNEGSKA (reference sequence).

In this sample, this clone turned up once. The rearrangement uses TRBV3-1 (or the pseudogene TRBV3-2) and TRBJ2-2; a possible D gene is TRBD2 (5 bases). This CDR3 is 15 amino acids long. Germline CDR1 reads LGHDT; CDR2 reads YNNKEL (reference sequence). Deletions cut 0 bases from V and 4 bases from J, with 9 bases between. The CDR3: CASSQDGKGTGELFF. The CDR3 DNA is TGTGCCAGCAGCCAAGACGGGAAGGGCACCGGGGAGCTGTTTTTT.

The V call is TRBV21-1, the J call TRBJ1-3. TRBV21-1 is tagged as a pseudogene. The CDR3 runs 13 residues. The CDR3 nucleotides are TGTGCGGCTCTTTCCGCGATGGGAAACACCATATATTTT. This sequence encodes CAALSAMGNTIYF.

The rearrangement uses TRBV5-6 and TRBJ2-7, with 15 bases matching TRBD2. Losses at the gene ends were 5 bases for V and 6 bases for J; bases not matched to a gene: 6. Germline assignment: CDR1 SGHDT and CDR2 YYEEEE. The CDR3 covers 15 residues. The CDR3 bases are TGTGCCAGCAGTCAAGGACTAGCGGGGGGGCTCGAGCAGTACTTC. This sequence encodes CASSQGLAGGLEQYF.

The rearrangement links TRBV7-3 to TRBJ1-1; D call uncertain. V dropped 4 bases and J dropped 5 bases, with 11 bases sitting between them. CDR1 is SGHTA, CDR2 FQGTGA, per germline. This CDR3 is built from 13 residues. CDR3: CASSSYSGTEAFF. The DNA of the CDR3 is TGTGCCAGCAGCTCCTACAGCGGGACTGAAGCTTTCTTT. Looking up the rest from reference TRBV7-3 and TRBJ1-1 gives the full variable domain: GAGVSQTPSNKVTEKGKYVELRCDPISGHTALYWYRQSLGQGPEFLIYFQGTGAADDSGLPNDRFFAVRPEGSVSTLKIQRTERGDSAVYLCASSSYSGTEAFFGQGTRLTVV.

This clone was observed once. The rearrangement uses TRBV30 and TRBJ1-2; D is unclear. Trimming took off 0 bases at V and 2 bases at J, with 7 bases between the two ends. The CDR3 contains 13 residues. CDR1 GTSNPN and CDR2 SVGIG come from the germline V gene (reference sequence). The CDR3 reads CAWSVPNNYGYTF. CDR3 DNA sequence: TGTGCCTGGAGTGTACCCAACAACTATGGCTACACCTTC.

The V gene is TRBV19, the J gene TRBJ2-7; TRBD1 agrees at 9 bases. This CDR3 has 14 amino acids. From germline, CDR1 is LNHDA and CDR2 SQIVND (reference sequence). J was trimmed by 6 bases and V by 5 bases; bases with no gene match: 8. CDR3 coding DNA: TGTGCCAGTAGTGGGGGACAGGGTCTCTCCGAGCAGTACTTC. Protein: CASSGGQGLSEQYF. The variable domain in full, with the rest retrieved from reference TRBV19 and TRBJ2-7, is DGGITQSPKYLFRKEGQNVTLSCEQNLNHDAMYWYRQDPGQGLRLIYYSQIVNDFQKGDIAEGYSVSREKKESFPLTVTSAQKNPTAFYLCASSGGQGLSEQYFGPGTRLTVT.